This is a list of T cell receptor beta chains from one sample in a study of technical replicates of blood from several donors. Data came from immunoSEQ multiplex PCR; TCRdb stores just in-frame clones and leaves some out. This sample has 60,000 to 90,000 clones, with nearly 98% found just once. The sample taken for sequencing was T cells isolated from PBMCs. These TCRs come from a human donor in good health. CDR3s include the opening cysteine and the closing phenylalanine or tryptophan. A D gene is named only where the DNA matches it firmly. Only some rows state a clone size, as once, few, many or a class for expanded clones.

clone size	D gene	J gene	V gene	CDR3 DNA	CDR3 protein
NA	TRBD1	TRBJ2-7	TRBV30	TGTGCCTGGGCCCCAGCGACAGGGCTATTGGGCTTC	CAWAPATGLLGF
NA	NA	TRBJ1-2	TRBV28	TGTGCCAGCAGCCGGGATTTCTATGGCTACACCTTC	CASSRDFYGYTF
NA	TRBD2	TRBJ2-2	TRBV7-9	TGTGCCAGCAGCCCCCTGACTAGCGGGAGGGCTATCGGGGAGCTGTTTTTT	CASSPLTSGRAIGELFF
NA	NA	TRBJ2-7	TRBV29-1	TGCAGCGTTGAAGACGGAGGGAGATCTTACGAGCAGTACTTC	CSVEDGGRSYEQYF
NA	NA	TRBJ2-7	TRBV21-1	TGTGCCAGCAGCAAATGGAGACAGGGGTGCTACGAGCAGTACTTC	CASSKWRQGCYEQYF
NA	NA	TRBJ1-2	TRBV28	TGTGCCAGCAGTTTAGGCTACAAGGGGGACACCGACTATGGCTACACCTTC	CASSLGYKGDTDYGYTF
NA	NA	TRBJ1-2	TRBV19	TGTGCCAGTAGTTTTACAGTTAACTATGGCTACACCTTC	CASSFTVNYGYTF
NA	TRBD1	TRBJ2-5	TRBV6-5	TGTGCCAGCAGTCCCGGGACAGGCCTCCAAGAGACCCAGTACTTC	CASSPGTGLQETQYF
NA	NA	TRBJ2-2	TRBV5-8	TGTGCCAGCAGCTCCCCGCGGTCCAGAAACACCGGGGAGCTGTTTTTT	CASSSPRSRNTGELFF
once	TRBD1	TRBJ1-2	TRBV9	TGTGCCAGCAGCGTACTGATAGGCGTCCCTGGACAGGACTATGGCTACACCTTC	CASSVLIGVPGQDYGYTF
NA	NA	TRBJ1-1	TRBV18	TGTGCCAGCTCCCTAGTCCAGGGGATGAACACTGAAGCTTTCTTT	CASSLVQGMNTEAFF
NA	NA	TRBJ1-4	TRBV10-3	TGTGCCATCAGTGAGTCAGGAGGGCCTAATGAAAAACTGTTTTTT	CAISESGGPNEKLFF
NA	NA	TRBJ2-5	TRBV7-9	TGTGCCAGCAGCCCGCGGGCCAACACAGAGACCCAGTACTTC	CASSPRANTETQYF
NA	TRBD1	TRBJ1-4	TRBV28	TGTGCCAGCAGTTTCCCGGGACAGGTGACAACTAATGAAAAACTGTTTTTT	CASSFPGQVTTNEKLFF
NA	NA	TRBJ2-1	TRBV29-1	TGCAGCGAAAAGAGCTCCTACAATGAGCAGTTCTTC	CSEKSSYNEQFF
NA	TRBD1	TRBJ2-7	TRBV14	TGTGCCAGCAGCCAAGATCTAGGACAGGGCCCAATGGGGCAGTACTTC	CASSQDLGQGPMGQYF
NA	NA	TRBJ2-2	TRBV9	TGTGCCAGCAGCCCAGGAAACACCGGGGAGCTGTTTTTT	CASSPGNTGELFF
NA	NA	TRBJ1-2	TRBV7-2	TGTGCCAGCAGCTCCGGGAACTATGGCTACACCTTC	CASSSGNYGYTF
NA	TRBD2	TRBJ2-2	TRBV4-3	TGCGCCAGCAGCCAAGATTGGTTCGAGGGAGGGCCATGGACCGGGGAGCTGTTTTTT	CASSQDWFEGGPWTGELFF
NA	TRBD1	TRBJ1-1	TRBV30	TGTGCCTGGAGTTGGGTACAGGGGGCTGAAGCTTTCTTT	CAWSWVQGAEAFF
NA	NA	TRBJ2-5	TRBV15	TGTGCCACCAGCAGAGATAGGGCCAGGGTCGAGACCCAGTACTTC	CATSRDRARVETQYF
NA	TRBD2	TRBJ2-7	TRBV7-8	TGTGCCAGCAGCCTTCAACCCTTAGCGGGAGTTGAGCAGTACTTC	CASSLQPLAGVEQYF
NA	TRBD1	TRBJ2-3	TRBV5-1	TGCGCCAGCACCTCCCAGGACAGGGTGCGAGATACGCAGTATTTT	CASTSQDRVRDTQYF
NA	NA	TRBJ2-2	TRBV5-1	TGCGCCAGCAGCCTGACCGGGGCGAACACCGGGGAGCTGTTTTTT	CASSLTGANTGELFF
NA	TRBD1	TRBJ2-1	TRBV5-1	TGCGCCAGCAGGGGGGGACAGGGCTCCTACAATGAGCAGTTCTTC	CASRGGQGSYNEQFF
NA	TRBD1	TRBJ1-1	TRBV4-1	TGCGCCAGCAGCCAAAGGACAGGGAGCACTGAAGCTTTCTTT	CASSQRTGSTEAFF
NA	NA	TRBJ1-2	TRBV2	TGTGCCAGCGGGGCGGGGGGCGGAACCTTC	CASGAGGGTF
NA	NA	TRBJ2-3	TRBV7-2	TGTGCCAGCAGCTTAGCGACTTGGCGGGATACGCAGTATTTT	CASSLATWRDTQYF
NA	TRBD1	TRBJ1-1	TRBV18	TGTGCCAGCTCACTCTTACCGGGACAGCAGGACACTGAAGCTTTCTTT	CASSLLPGQQDTEAFF
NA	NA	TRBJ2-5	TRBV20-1	TGCAGTGCGGAGCCGAGGGAGACCCAGTACTTC	CSAEPRETQYF
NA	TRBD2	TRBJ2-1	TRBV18	TGTGCCAGCTCCGGGGGGACGGGAGCCTACAATGAGCAGTTCTTC	CASSGGTGAYNEQFF
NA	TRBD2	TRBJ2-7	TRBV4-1	TGCGCCAGCAGCCCAAGAAACGGACTAGCGGGTCCTTACCGGCCCTCCTACGAGCAGTACTTC	CASSPRNGLAGPYRPSYEQYF
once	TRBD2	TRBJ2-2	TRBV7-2	TGTGCCAGCAGCCGAACTAGCGGGAGGGCCCACACCGGGGAGCTGTTTTTT	CASSRTSGRAHTGELFF
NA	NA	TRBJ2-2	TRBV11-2	TGTGCCAGCAGCCCCCGGCGGGGAGTCACCGGGGAGCTGTTTTTT	CASSPRRGVTGELFF
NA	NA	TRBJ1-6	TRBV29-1	TGCAGCGTTGAAGAGACGGCGGATTCACCCCTCCACTTT	CSVEETADSPLHF
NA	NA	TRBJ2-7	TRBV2	TGTGCCAGCAAAGAAGGACAGTCCTACGAGCAGTACTTC	CASKEGQSYEQYF